The rows below give T cell receptor beta chains drawn from one sample of a study of shared clonotypes between healthy human individuals. Assay used: immunoSEQ multiplex PCR; TCRdb lists only in-frame clones, some missing. The data show roughly 2.1 million clones, about 93% seen once. Specimen: naive CD8+ T cells from PBMCs. These receptor sequences come from a man between 18 and 35 years old in good health. Some clones in this sample may be carry-over from other donors' samples. The CDR3 runs from the conserved cysteine through the conserved F or W. Each record gives: J gene, V gene, clone size, D gene, CDR3 DNA, CDR3 protein. A D gene is named only where the DNA matches it firmly. Part of the rows lack a size; the others show once, few, many or a class for expanded clones.

>TRBJ2-3|TRBV7-8|NA|NA
TGTGCCAGCACTAGATCGAGGCTGGCCGATACGCAGTATTTT
CASTRSRLADTQYF
>TRBJ2-7|TRBV27|NA|NA
TGTGCCAGCAGCCCGGGTCGAACAGGGAGCTCCTACGAGCAGTACTTC
CASSPGRTGSSYEQYF
>TRBJ1-6|TRBV28|NA|TRBD1
TGTGCCAGCAGTTTGGTCCCGACAGGGGTAGGCAATTCACCCCTCCACTTT
CASSLVPTGVGNSPLHF
>TRBJ2-3|TRBV27|NA|NA
TGTGCCAGCAGTCCCCCCTTAGGGTGGGATACGCAGTATTTT
CASSPPLGWDTQYF
>TRBJ1-3|TRBV14|NA|NA
TGTGCCATCCTTCGGAGGGCCTTTAATCCGGACACCATATATTTT
CAILRRAFNPDTIYF
>TRBJ2-1|TRBV7-9|NA|TRBD2
TGTGCCAGCACCCCTCTTGGGCTAGCGGGAGGGCCGGTTTCAGGGTTCTTC
CASTPLGLAGGPVSGFF
>TRBJ2-1|TRBV27|NA|TRBD2
TGTGCCAGCAAATCCGTACTAGCGGGCGCCTACAATGAGCAGTTCTTC
CASKSVLAGAYNEQFF
>TRBJ2-7|TRBV7-9|NA|NA
TGTGCCAGCAGCTTAGCTACCAGGGGGGAATTGGGCTACGAGCAGTACTTC
CASSLATRGELGYEQYF
>TRBJ2-2|TRBV7-9|NA|NA
TGTGCCAGCAGCTTAGCTACCGCCGGGGAGCTGTTTTTT
CASSLATAGELFF
>TRBJ2-7|TRBV9|NA|NA
TGTGCCAGCAGCGATAGCGGAGGGAGCTCCTACGAGCAGTACTTC
CASSDSGGSSYEQYF
>TRBJ2-5|TRBV5-5|NA|NA
TGTGCCAGCAGCCCCCGGGGGCTGGGGGAGACCCAGTACTTC
CASSPRGLGETQYF
>TRBJ2-5|TRBV7-8|NA|NA
TGTGCCAGCAGCTTATTCTCCGGGGTGGGACGTGAGACCCAGTACTTC
CASSLFSGVGRETQYF
>TRBJ2-6|TRBV28|NA|TRBD2
TGTGCCATATCCGGGGGGTCTGGGGCCAACGTCCTGACTTTC
CAISGGSGANVLTF
>TRBJ2-7|TRBV28|NA|NA
TGTGCCAGCAGCCCCGCGGGACAGTCTACCTACGAGCAGTACTTC
CASSPAGQSTYEQYF
>TRBJ1-1|TRBV5-6|NA|TRBD1
TGTGCCAGCAGCTTGAAAAGGGACAGGGTGGATGACACTGAAGCTTTCTTT
CASSLKRDRVDDTEAFF
>TRBJ2-5|TRBV9|once|TRBD2
TGTGCCAGCAGCACGACTAGCGGGAATGGAGAGACCCAGTACTTC
CASSTTSGNGETQYF
>TRBJ1-2|TRBV5-4|NA|NA
TGTGCCAGCAGCAACAGCTATGGCTACACCTTC
CASSNSYGYTF
>TRBJ2-7|TRBV11-2|NA|NA
TGTGCCAGCAGCTTAGGACTAGGCCACTACGAGCAGTACTTC
CASSLGLGHYEQYF
>TRBJ2-7|TRBV27|NA|NA
TGTGCCAGCAGTTTTATGCGGGATGTCTCCTACGAGCAGTACTTC
CASSFMRDVSYEQYF
>TRBJ1-1|TRBV6-5|NA|NA
TGTGCCAGCAGTTACTCGATTGGCAGCCCCAGGGCGGCTTTCTTT
CASSYSIGSPRAAFF
>TRBJ2-7|TRBV4-1|few|TRBD1
TGCGCCAGCAGCCCCCGGGACAGGGCCTACGAGCAGTACTTC
CASSPRDRAYEQYF
>TRBJ2-7|TRBV28|NA|TRBD2
TGTGCCAGCAGTCCAATCAAGACTAGCCCCGTGCCCTACGAGCAGTACTTC
CASSPIKTSPVPYEQYF
>TRBJ1-2|TRBV27|NA|TRBD1
TGTGCCAGGACGGGACAGCCGAATGGCTACACCTTC
CARTGQPNGYTF
>TRBJ1-5|TRBV7-6|NA|NA
TGTGCCAGCAGCTTATGGAGTGGCAATCAGCCCCAGCATTTT
CASSLWSGNQPQHF
>TRBJ1-1|TRBV27|few|NA
TGTGCCAGACAGTCTGAAGCTTTCTTT
CARQSEAFF
>TRBJ2-4|TRBV30|NA|NA
TGTGCCTGGAGTGCCCTAAACATTCAGTACTTC
CAWSALNIQYF
>TRBJ2-7|TRBV6-6|NA|TRBD2
TGTGCCAGCAGACACCTAGCGGGGGTGCCCTACGAGCAGTACTTC
CASRHLAGVPYEQYF
>TRBJ2-2|TRBV7-9|NA|NA
TGTGCCAGCAGCGCTACCCCCGGGGAGCTGTTTTTT
CASSATPGELFF
>TRBJ2-7|TRBV6-5|NA|TRBD2
TGTGCCAGCAGTTACTTTAGCGGGATTTCCTACGAGCAGTACTTC
CASSYFSGISYEQYF
>TRBJ2-1|TRBV10-2|NA|TRBD2
TGCGCCAGCAGGGATAGCGGGAGAGGTGAGCAGTTCTTC
CASRDSGRGEQFF
>TRBJ2-2|TRBV6-5|NA|TRBD2
TGTGCCAGCAGTTACTCGAGCGGGGCCCACACCGGGGAGCTGTTTTTT
CASSYSSGAHTGELFF
>TRBJ2-3|TRBV29-1|NA|NA
TGCAGCGTTGGGACCCCTGCATATCCGCAGTATTTT
CSVGTPAYPQYF
>TRBJ2-1|TRBV7-9|NA|TRBD2
TGTGCCAGCAGTATACTAGCGGGAAGATACAATGAGCAGTTCTTC
CASSILAGRYNEQFF
>TRBJ2-2|TRBV2|few|NA
TGTGCCAGCACCGGGGAGGTAGCGAACACCGGGGAGCTGTTTTTT
CASTGEVANTGELFF
>TRBJ2-7|TRBV27|NA|TRBD2
TGTGCCAGCAGTTATTCCGGACTAGCGAGAACCTACGAGCAGTACTTC
CASSYSGLARTYEQYF
>TRBJ1-1|TRBV4-2|NA|NA
TGTGCCAGCAGCCCTTCCTTTATCGAGAGGGGGGTAAGCATGAACACTGAAGCTTTCTTT
CASSPSFIERGVSMNTEAFF
>TRBJ1-5|TRBV6-6|NA|NA
TGTGCCAGCAGCCAGGGTGGCAATCAGCCCCAGCATTTT
CASSQGGNQPQHF
>TRBJ2-1|TRBV4-1|once|NA
TGCGCCAGCAGCCAAGATGGACGAGGCGGGGTAACATTCAATGAGCAGTTCTTC
CASSQDGRGGVTFNEQFF
>TRBJ2-7|TRBV28|NA|TRBD1
TGTGCCAGCAGTTTAGCCGGGACAGACGAGCAGTACTTC
CASSLAGTDEQYF
>TRBJ2-1|TRBV30|NA|TRBD2
TGTGCCTGGAGTCCCCCCTCTAGCGGGAGTTTTTACAATGAGCAGTTCTTC
CAWSPPSSGSFYNEQFF
>TRBJ1-4|TRBV5-1|NA|NA
TGCGCCAGCACGCAGGGATTTCCCGAAAAACTGTTTTTT
CASTQGFPEKLFF
>TRBJ2-3|TRBV7-9|NA|NA
TGTGCCAGCAGCTTAGCGGGAGTAGATACGCAGTATTTT
CASSLAGVDTQYF
>TRBJ2-3|TRBV27|once|NA
TGTGCCAGCAGTCCGACCGTATACAGGGCCAACACAGATACGCAGTATTTT
CASSPTVYRANTDTQYF
>TRBJ2-7|TRBV19|NA|NA
TGTGCCAGTAGTGGTGGGGCTTCCTACGAGCAGTACTTC
CASSGGASYEQYF
>TRBJ2-7|TRBV5-6|NA|NA
TGTGCCAGCAGCTTGGCAGGAACCGAGGTGTACTTC
CASSLAGTEVYF